This paragraph reports one T cell receptor beta chain. The target antigen is unknown. Other DNA sequences within the sample encode an identical CDR3. The data were produced by immunoSEQ multiplex PCR, yet TCRdb's version contains in-frame clones alone and is incomplete. The sample consists of some 70,000 clones, approximately 80% of them appearing once. This sample was taken from a study of OX40 agonist ivuxolimab in advanced cancers. Study overall: The dose-escalation cohort was around 83% male, with a mean age of approximately 61 years, ranging about 23 to 80. Treatment received earlier with anti-PD-1, anti-PD-L1 or anti-CTLA-4 agents was allowed, and approximately 44% had some.

Study outcomes and limitations: Antigen specificity of clonally expanded peripheral T cells was not established. There were also nonresponders showing low normalized T-cell clonal expansion.

This CDR3 contains 15 residues. Per the germline V gene, CDR1 is SGHRS and CDR2 is YFSETQ. The V gene lost 0 bases and the J gene lost 4 bases, with 11 bases spanning the gap. The V and J genes are TRBV5-1 and TRBJ2-1; the D gene is possibly TRBD1 (6 bases). The source material was CD4+ or CD8+ T cells sorted from blood, sampled in a trial of the OX40 agonist ivuxolimab. This TCR came from an adult with an advanced solid tumor such as melanoma, head and neck, liver or kidney cancer. For the CDR3, the DNA is TGCGCCAGCAGCTTGGGGTCCACAGGGTACAATGAGCAGTTCTTC. Translating it yields CASSLGSTGYNEQFF.